These 30 T cell receptor beta chains originate from one sample sequenced in a study of graft-versus-host responses after intestinal transplantation. Clones were sequenced by immunoSEQ multiplex PCR, and TCRdb holds only the in-frame ones, with some missing. The table includes 88,000 or so clones, roughly 88% detected once. Which antigens these TCRs recognize remains unknown. Source: unstimulated CD4+ T cells sorted from spleen or lymph node cells, taken before intestinal transplant. The receptors stem from a human donor who received an intestinal transplant.

The chain combines TRBV7-2 with TRBJ2-7; 7 bases match TRBD1. The CDR3 extends over 14 amino acids. Germline lookup yields CDR1 SGHTA and CDR2 FQGNSA. V was clipped by 1 base and J by 7 bases; unmatched bases: 7. The CDR3 coding sequence is TGTGCCAGCAGCTTAGAGACAGGGTTGGGGGAGCAGTACTTC. The encoded protein is CASSLETGLGEQYF.

The rearrangement joins TRBV5-1 to TRBJ2-7, with 11 nucleotides matching TRBD1. The V gene end was trimmed by 4 bases and the J gene end by 5 bases; junction bases not matched to a gene: 8. Germline V lookup: CDR1 SGHRS, CDR2 YFSETQ. The CDR3 is 15 residues long. The DNA for the CDR3 is TGCGCCAGCAGCCCAGGGACAGGGGGTATCCACGAGCAGTACTTC. Amino acid sequence: CASSPGTGGIHEQYF.

This clone was picked up one time. The chain recombines TRBV7-6 with TRBJ2-1; TRBD2 matches 8 bases. There are 16 residues in the CDR3. Trimming removed 4 bases from V and 6 bases from J; junction bases left unmatched: 11. Germline CDR1 and CDR2: SGHVS and FNYEAQ. This CDR3 is CASSWGGGPGVNEQFF. The DNA of the CDR3 is TGTGCCAGCAGCTGGGGCGGGGGGCCAGGTGTCAATGAGCAGTTCTTC.

The V and J genes are TRBV29-1 and TRBJ2-1, with D perhaps matching TRBD1 (6 bases). The germline V and J ends were trimmed by 8 bases and 6 bases, with 20 bases remaining between them. The V gene's germline CDR1 is SQVTM and CDR2 ANQGSEA. The CDR3 is 14 amino acids. DNA of the CDR3: TGCAGCACCCGACAGGCCCCCTCCGTCAATGAGCAGTTCTTC. Its translation: CSTRQAPSVNEQFF.

V is TRBV7-2 and J is TRBJ1-2, with 11 positions matching TRBD1. CDR1 is SGHTA, CDR2 FQGNSA, per germline. Trimming took 1 base from V and 8 from J; bases not matched to a gene: 15. The CDR3 totals 18 residues. Written as DNA, the CDR3 is TGTGCCAGCAGCTTAGAGGGGAATGGGGGACAGGGGGGATGGGGCTACACCTTC. Protein sequence: CASSLEGNGGQGGWGYTF.

The V gene is TRBV5-1, the J gene TRBJ1-1; TRBD1 might be the D (6 bases). Trimming stripped 0 bases from V and 5 bases from J, with 14 bases between. The CDR3 contains 15 residues. In germline, CDR1 is SGHRS, CDR2 YFSETQ. The CDR3 region is CASSLEQGRGTEAFF. For the CDR3, the DNA is TGCGCCAGCAGCTTGGAACAGGGCCGGGGAACTGAAGCTTTCTTT.

J is TRBJ2-7 and V is TRBV6-6; the D gene is possibly TRBD1 (6 bases). Looked up from germline, CDR1 is MNHNY and CDR2 is SVGAGI (reference sequence). V was pared by 5 bases and J by 2 bases, with 16 bases between. The CDR3 length is 15 residues. DNA of the CDR3: TGTGCCAGCAGTAAGGACAGATTTAACACCTACGAGCAGTACTTC. It encodes CASSKDRFNTYEQYF.

The chain links TRBV21-1 to TRBJ1-1; the table's TRBD1 call for D was not verified on the DNA. TRBV21-1 is a known pseudogene. The length of the CDR3 is 18 residues. CDR3 DNA: TGTGCCAGCAGCAAAGCGCTTGGTACAGGGAAGATGAACACTGAAGCTTTCTTT. Translation gives CASSKALGTGKMNTEAFF.

The chain carries TRBV19 and TRBJ2-3, with 13 bases aligning to TRBD2. Germline lookup yields CDR1 LNHDA and CDR2 SQIVND (reference sequence). With 2 bases clipped from V and 6 bases from J, the junction kept 5 bases outside the gene matches. This CDR3 is built from 16 residues. CDR3 nucleotides: TGTGCCAGTAGTATAAGGACTAGCGGGGGATTTGATACGCAGTATTTT. Amino acids: CASSIRTSGGFDTQYF. Full variable domain (missing parts from reference TRBV19 and TRBJ2-3): DGGITQSPKYLFRKEGQNVTLSCEQNLNHDAMYWYRQDPGQGLRLIYYSQIVNDFQKGDIAEGYSVSREKKESFPLTVTSAQKNPTAFYLCASSIRTSGGFDTQYFGPGTRLTVL.

The CDR3 DNA sequence: TGTGCCAGCAGCTTGGGCACGAATTCACCCCTCCACTTT. It yields the protein CASSLGTNSPLHF. V is TRBV7-9 and J is TRBJ1-6; D call uncertain. V was trimmed by 3 bases and J by 7 bases, leaving 7 bases between them. Germline values: CDR1 SEHNR, CDR2 FQNEAQ (reference sequence). The CDR3 runs to 13 residues.

The CDR3 nucleotides read TGTGCCAGCAGCCTCCTAAACACCATATATTTT. Protein: CASSLLNTIYF. This chain joins TRBV5-5 and TRBJ1-3; D remains ambiguous. The CDR3 contains 11 residues. Germline V CDR1 and CDR2: SGHKS, YYEKEE (reference sequence). Trimming took 4 bases from V and 6 from J, leaving 5 bases between them.

This chain links TRBV18 with TRBJ1-6, with D possibly TRBD1 on 6 matching bases. Germline CDR1 and CDR2: KGHSH and LQKENI. Trimming cost V 3 bases and J 5 bases, with 20 bases left between them. The CDR3 is 18 amino acids. The CDR3 nucleotides are TGTGCCAGCTCACCTTCGGACAGAGCACTCTTAAATAATTCACCCCTCCACTTT. As protein: CASSPSDRALLNNSPLHF.

The chain uses TRBV7-4 and TRBJ1-2; D might be TRBD1 (5 bases). Trimming shortened V by 2 bases and J by 4 bases, and 17 bases separated the two germline ends. This CDR3 has 16 residues. In germline, CDR1 is SGHVT, CDR2 SQSDAQ. CDR3 amino acids: CASSLSLGQLCYGYTF. Here the CDR3 DNA reads TGTGCCAGCAGCTTATCTCTGGGGCAACTCTGCTATGGCTACACCTTC.

The chain is built from TRBV5-5 and TRBJ2-7; D might be TRBD1 (6 bases). The length of the CDR3 is 14 residues. CDR1 is SGHKS, CDR2 YYEKEE, per germline (reference sequence). Trimming cost V 6 bases and J 6 bases, with 19 bases left between them. CDR3 protein: CASTVLLQGSEQYF. The DNA of the CDR3 is TGTGCCAGCACCGTCCTCTTACAGGGTTCCGAGCAGTACTTC.

There are a few counts of this clone. This chain connects TRBV14 to TRBJ1-5; D is possibly TRBD1 (6 bases). The CDR3 runs 13 residues. Looked up from germline, CDR1 is SGHDN and CDR2 is FVKESK. The germline V and J ends were trimmed by 0 bases and 7 bases, with 7 bases remaining between them. The CDR3 nucleotides are TGTGCCAGCAGCCAAGAGACAGGCCAGCCCCAGCATTTT. The encoded protein is CASSQETGQPQHF.

CDR3 residues: CASQAGMGFF. CDR3 coding DNA: TGTGCCAGCCAGGCCGGTATGGGGTTCTTC. The V call is TRBV2, the J call TRBJ2-1; D is unclear. V shed 8 bases and J shed 15 bases, with 14 bases lying between them. This CDR3 has 10 amino acids. The germline V gene has CDR1 SNHLY and CDR2 FYNNEI.

This clone showed up just a few times. The rearrangement uses TRBV4-1 and TRBJ1-2, with TRBD1 identical over 7 bases. The CDR3 length is 12 residues. Germline values: CDR1 MGHRA, CDR2 YSYEKL. Trimming at V came to 3 bases and at J to 6 bases, leaving 1 base not matched to a gene. The CDR3 loop is CASSQGQHGYTF. For the CDR3, the DNA is TGCGCCAGCAGCCAGGGACAGCATGGCTACACCTTC.

This clone turned up a few times. The chain combines TRBV7-8 with TRBJ1-2; tentatively, D is TRBD1 (6 bases). With 5 bases removed from V and 2 bases from J, the gap between germline ends came to 18 bases. Germline V gives CDR1 SGHVS, CDR2 FQNEAQ. CDR3 size: 16 residues. Written as DNA, the CDR3 is TGTGCCAGCAGCCCCGAGGGCAGGGGACTAAACTATGGCTACACCTTC. Translated: CASSPEGRGLNYGYTF.

Here the CDR3 DNA reads TGTGCCAGTAGTAGCCGGCCACGGACACCCGATACGCAGTATTTT. It codes for CASSSRPRTPDTQYF. The V call is TRBV19, the J call TRBJ2-3; maybe TRBD1 (5 bases). The CDR3 extends over 15 amino acids. Germline CDR1 and CDR2: LNHDA and SQIVND (reference sequence). V was shortened by 4 bases and J by 6 bases, with 17 bases between the two germline ends.

The DNA for the CDR3 is TGTGCCATCAGGGGACAGGAGGCCCCCTACGAGCAGTACTTC. Translation: CAIRGQEAPYEQYF. The rearrangement links TRBV10-3 to TRBJ2-7; 8 nucleotides line up with TRBD1. Germline V CDR1 and CDR2: ENHRY, SYGVKD. The trim removed 6 bases at V and 2 bases at J, leaving 6 bases unmatched. This CDR3 comprises 14 residues.

The gene calls are TRBV13 and TRBJ2-7, with TRBD1 matching over 11 bases. Germline lookup yields CDR1 PRHDT and CDR2 FYEKMQ (reference sequence). The CDR3 has 14 residues. V shed 5 bases, J shed 6 bases, and the junction held 6 bases outside the gene matches. The CDR3 DNA is TGTGCCAGCAGCCCGGACAGGGGGCTCTCCGAGCAGTACTTC. Residues: CASSPDRGLSEQYF.

The chain carries TRBV4-2 and TRBJ2-1; TRBD2 aligns across 7 bases. Trimming took 1 base from V and 5 from J; bases not matched to a gene: 11. CDR1 is LGHNA, CDR2 YNFKEQ, per germline. The CDR3 totals 17 residues. In DNA, the CDR3 is TGTGCCAGCAGCCAAGTCTCTAGCGGCCTGACTCACAATGAGCAGTTCTTC. Residues: CASSQVSSGLTHNEQFF.

The genes are TRBV5-1 and TRBJ2-7; TRBD2 matches at 7 bases. Germline assignment: CDR1 SGHRS and CDR2 YFSETQ. The V and J ends lost 0 bases and 2 bases, in that order; junction bases with no gene match: 5. The CDR3 has 15 amino acids. CDR3 DNA: TGCGCCAGCAGCTTGGCCGGGGGGAAACCCTACGAGCAGTACTTC. The encoded protein is CASSLAGGKPYEQYF.

The V gene is TRBV6-5, the J gene TRBJ2-7; D gene uncertain. Germline-derived CDR1 and CDR2 are MNHEY and SVGAGI. The V and J ends lost 0 bases and 5 bases respectively, with 11 bases between them. The CDR3 length is 14 residues. The CDR3 DNA is TGTGCCAGCAGTTACTCGCCAGGCCGCGACGAGCAGTACTTC. Translation: CASSYSPGRDEQYF.

The rearrangement joins TRBV7-2 to TRBJ2-5; D gene unclear. The CDR3 extends over 13 amino acids. Germline V lookup: CDR1 SGHTA, CDR2 FQGNSA. The germline V and J ends were trimmed by 2 bases and 6 bases, with 10 bases remaining between them. DNA for the CDR3: TGTGCCAGCAGCTTAACGGTGGTGCAGACCCAGTACTTC. Residues: CASSLTVVQTQYF.

The chain recombines TRBV12-5 with TRBJ2-2; D gene uncertain. The V end lost 6 bases, the J end lost 3 bases, and 8 bases lay between the germline ends. The CDR3 extends over 13 amino acids. Germline V gene sequence: CDR1 LGHNT, CDR2 FRNRAP. In nucleotides, the CDR3 is TGTGCTAGTGGCTTCCGGGACACCGGGGAGCTGTTTTTT. Protein sequence: CASGFRDTGELFF. The full variable domain, with the rest looked up from reference TRBV12-5 and TRBJ2-2, is DARVTQTPRHKVTEMGQEVTMRCQPILGHNTVFWYRQTMMQGLELLAYFRNRAPLDDSGMPKDRFSAEMPDATLATLKIQPSEPRDSAVYFCASGFRDTGELFFGEGSRLTVL.

The chain recombines TRBV2 with TRBJ1-3, with 11 bases identical to TRBD1. The CDR3 extends over 16 amino acids. J gave up 3 bases and V 6 bases, and 7 bases lay outside the gene matches. CDR1 SNHLY and CDR2 FYNNEI come from the germline V gene. The CDR3 DNA sequence: TGTGCCAGCAGACCCGGACAGGGGGCTGGTGGAAACACCATATATTTT. The encoded protein is CASRPGQGAGGNTIYF.

The chain combines TRBV13 with TRBJ2-6; no clear D gene. Per germline, CDR1 PRHDT and CDR2 FYEKMQ (reference sequence). Trimming removed 6 bases at V and 2 bases at J, with 5 bases between. The CDR3 is 13 residues long. The CDR3 reads CASSYTGANVLTF. DNA for the CDR3: TGTGCCAGCAGTTATACTGGGGCCAACGTCCTGACTTTC.

The chain employs TRBV5-1 and TRBJ1-2; D remains ambiguous. V shed 0 bases and J shed 0 bases, with 9 bases lying between them. This CDR3 is 15 amino acids long. In germline, CDR1 is SGHRS, CDR2 YFSETQ. As DNA, the CDR3 is TGCGCCAGCAGCTTGGACACCTCCCCTAACTATGGCTACACCTTC. Protein: CASSLDTSPNYGYTF.

This clone was recorded only once. The genes are TRBV6-5 and TRBJ2-1; a possible D gene is TRBD1 (5 bases). Trimming left V 6 bases short and J 0 bases short, with 12 bases between. Germline V gene lookup returns CDR1 MNHEY and CDR2 SVGAGI. CDR3 size: 15 residues. This chain's CDR3 is CASSPRQISYNEQFF. In DNA form, the CDR3 reads TGTGCCAGCAGCCCCCGACAGATCTCCTACAATGAGCAGTTCTTC.